The 4 T cell receptor beta chains reported below all come from one sample, sequenced in a study of cytomegalovirus exposure and HLA in healthy donors. Researchers ran the PCR with 60 Vbeta and 13 Jbeta primers. Measured with immunoSEQ multiplex PCR; TCRdb has only the in-frame clones, and not every one. The sample has more than 100,000 clones, almost 80% seen once. The specimen was PBMCs. The receptors originated from a man between 50 and 59 years old in good health and CMV-seropositive.

In this sample, this clone turned up once. The rearrangement uses TRBV4-1 and TRBJ2-2; D is unresolved. The V gene's germline CDR1 is MGHRA and CDR2 YSYEKL. The ends were cut back, 1 base at V and 3 bases at J, with 15 bases in the middle. The CDR3 totals 17 residues. The CDR3 bases are TGCGCCAGCAGCCAAGTGAAAGCCGCCGGGTACACCGGGGAGCTGTTTTTT. This gives the protein CASSQVKAAGYTGELFF.

The chain uses TRBV7-2 and TRBJ1-5; no definite D call. Trimming took 5 bases from V and 1 from J, leaving 12 bases between them. From germline, CDR1 is SGHTA and CDR2 FQGNSA. The CDR3 spans 15 residues. The CDR3, as DNA: TGTGCCAGCAGCCCCCCGGGAGGGAGCAATCAGCCCCAGCATTTT. Translated: CASSPPGGSNQPQHF.

The rearrangement joins TRBV27 to TRBJ1-1; D is perhaps TRBD1 (5 bases). The CDR3 has 14 amino acids. Germline values: CDR1 MNHEY, CDR2 SMNVEV (reference sequence). Trimming took 7 bases from V and 7 from J, leaving 19 bases between them. The chain's CDR3 is CASISSGFRNEAFF. CDR3 nucleotide sequence: TGTGCCAGCATCTCGTCAGGGTTTCGAAATGAAGCTTTCTTT.

This clone has more than one count but fewer than ten. The chain links TRBV5-1 to TRBJ2-3, with a possible D match to TRBD1 (5 bases). Trimming took 1 base from V and 2 from J, leaving 14 bases between them. Germline values: CDR1 SGHRS, CDR2 YFSETQ. The CDR3 contains 16 residues. CDR3 sequence: CASSLIGTGSTDTQYF. CDR3 DNA sequence: TGCGCCAGCAGCTTGATCGGTACAGGATCCACAGATACGCAGTATTTT.